The clone carrying this TCR beta chain has ten or more counts. Via MiXCR, TCRdb re-called the PCR reads. The data hold around 23,000 clones, with about a fifth observed a single time. The data stem from a study of metastatic and nonmetastatic thyroid tumors. This CDR3 comprises 14 residues. The germline V gene has CDR1 MDHEN and CDR2 SYDVKM. Trimming took 6 bases from V and 4 from J; bases not matched to a gene: 2. No patient received treatment before thyroid surgery. The TCR sequence derives from a female donor with papillary thyroid cancer or a benign thyroid nodule (not recorded which). Some clones in this sample may be carry-over from other donors' samples. The sequenced sample was blood. This chain uses TRBV28 with TRBJ2-2, with TRBD2 matching 10 bases. CDR3 residues: CASRPSGSTGELFF. The CDR3, as DNA: TGTGCCAGCAGGCCTAGCGGGAGCACCGGGGAGCTGTTTTTT.